Shown below are 18 T cell receptor beta chains from a single sample sequenced in a study of graft-versus-host responses after intestinal transplantation. Their target antigens are unknown. TCRdb keeps only in-frame clones here, not all; method: immunoSEQ multiplex PCR. Of about 88,000 clones listed, approximately 94% are singletons. The sequencing here drew on unstimulated CD4+ T cells sorted from spleen or lymph node cells, taken before transplant. Source of these receptors: a human donor who was the organ donor for an intestinal transplant.

This clone was recorded only once. The chain combines TRBV11-1 with TRBJ1-6; TRBD1 agrees at 9 bases. Unmatched junction bases numbered 7, after V lost 8 bases and J lost 5 bases. Per the germline V gene, CDR1 is SGHAT and CDR2 is FQDESV (reference sequence). This CDR3 comprises 15 residues. CDR3 coding DNA: TGTGCCAGCCGCCTCCGGGACAGGGATAATTCACCCCTCCACTTT. Translating it yields CASRLRDRDNSPLHF.

CDR3 sequence (DNA): TGTGCCAGCAGTTTATACCCGTGGACCCAGTCCAGGTTTGGAAACACCATATATTTT. It translates to CASSLYPWTQSRFGNTIYF. The chain links TRBV28 to TRBJ1-3; D ambiguous. V was cut by 1 base and J by 3 bases, with 22 bases left in between. CDR1 and CDR2 (germline): MDHEN, SYDVKM. This CDR3 comprises 19 residues. The whole variable domain, filled in from reference TRBV28 and TRBJ1-3, reads DVKVTQSSRYLVKRTGEKVFLECVQDMDHENMFWYRQDPGLGLRLIYFSYDVKMKEKGDIPEGYSVSREKKERFSLILESASTNQTSMYLCASSLYPWTQSRFGNTIYFGEGSWLTVV.

This chain joins TRBV6-1 and TRBJ1-5; TRBD1 matches at 9 bases. The V gene's germline CDR1 is MNHNS and CDR2 SASEGT. CDR3 length: 15 residues. V shed 3 bases, J shed 2 bases, and the junction held 2 bases outside the gene matches. For the CDR3, the DNA is TGTGCCAGCAGTGATCGGACAGGGGGCAATCAGCCCCAGCATTTT. It yields the protein CASSDRTGGNQPQHF.

V gene TRBV9 combines with J gene TRBJ2-1, with 9 bases lining up with TRBD2. CDR1 is SGDLS, CDR2 YYNGEE, per germline. CDR3 length equals 14 residues. Losses at the gene ends were 7 bases for V and 4 bases for J; bases not matched to a gene: 6. CDR3 in DNA: TGTGCCAGCTGTAGCGGGGGAGGTTACAATGAGCAGTTCTTC. Its protein product is CASCSGGGYNEQFF. Full variable domain (missing parts from reference TRBV9 and TRBJ2-1): DSGVTQTPKHLITATGQRVTLRCSPRSGDLSVYWYQQSLDQGLQFLIQYYNGEERAKGNILERFSAQQFPDLHSELNLSSLELGDSALYFCASCSGGGYNEQFFGPGTRLTVL.

The chain carries TRBV7-6 and TRBJ2-1, with 8 positions matching TRBD2. Germline-derived CDR1 and CDR2 are SGHVS and FNYEAQ. There are 15 residues in the CDR3. With 0 bases clipped from V and 7 bases from J, the junction kept 5 bases outside the gene matches. This CDR3 is CASSLAGGAMNEQFF. The CDR3 nucleotides are TGTGCCAGCAGCTTAGCCGGGGGGGCCATGAATGAGCAGTTCTTC. Full variable domain (missing parts from reference TRBV7-6 and TRBJ2-1): GAGVSQSPRYKVTKRGQDVALRCDPISGHVSLYWYRQALGQGPEFLTYFNYEAQQDKSGLPNDRFSAERPEGSISTLTIQRTEQRDSAMYRCASSLAGGAMNEQFFGPGTRLTVL.

V gene TRBV27 combines with J gene TRBJ1-2, with no clear D. V lost 6 bases, J lost 8 bases, and 16 bases lay in between. This CDR3 comprises 13 residues. Germline loops: CDR1 MNHEY, CDR2 SMNVEV (reference sequence). The DNA for the CDR3 is TGTGCCAGCAGATCCGCGAACCCGAGGGGCTACACCTTC. It translates to CASRSANPRGYTF.

The rearrangement links TRBV11-3 to TRBJ2-2, with 8 bases identical to TRBD1. Germline CDR1 SGHNT, CDR2 YENEEA. The CDR3 runs to 15 residues. V trimming: 2 bases; J trimming: 3 bases; junction bases outside the gene matches: 2. In DNA, the CDR3 is TGTGCCAGCAGCTTATCGACAGGGGACACCGGGGAGCTGTTTTTT. This encodes CASSLSTGDTGELFF.

The V gene is TRBV5-1, the J gene TRBJ1-4; no firm D call. V shed 0 bases and J shed 11 bases, with 17 bases lying between them. From germline, CDR1 is SGHRS and CDR2 YFSETQ. The CDR3 is 15 residues long. The CDR3 spells CASSLGIGVEDKLFF. CDR3 nucleotide sequence: TGCGCCAGCAGCTTGGGTATCGGCGTTGAGGACAAACTGTTTTTT.

The CDR3 DNA follows: TGTGCCAGCAGTTACTCAGAGCCAAACACCATATATTTT. It codes for CASSYSEPNTIYF. This sequence joins TRBV6-5 and TRBJ1-3; D unclear. The CDR3 spans 13 residues. V was cut by 0 bases and J by 6 bases, with 6 bases left in between. The germline gives CDR1 MNHEY, CDR2 SVGAGI.

This chain joins TRBV28 and TRBJ2-2; possible D gene TRBD2, 6 bases. The V gene's germline CDR1 is MDHEN and CDR2 SYDVKM. CDR3 size: 14 residues. Trimming removed 4 bases at V and 6 bases at J, with 12 bases between. This chain's CDR3 is CASSSPGESGELFF. In DNA form, the CDR3 reads TGTGCCAGCAGTTCCCCGGGGGAATCCGGGGAGCTGTTTTTT. Full variable domain (rest looked up from reference TRBV28 and TRBJ2-2): DVKVTQSSRYLVKRTGEKVFLECVQDMDHENMFWYRQDPGLGLRLIYFSYDVKMKEKGDIPEGYSVSREKKERFSLILESASTNQTSMYLCASSSPGESGELFFGEGSRLTVL.

This clone was detected once. The chain combines TRBV7-2 with TRBJ2-2; 8 nucleotides match TRBD2. V shed 5 bases, J shed 5 bases, and the junction held 10 bases outside the gene matches. CDR3 length: 16 amino acids. Germline loops: CDR1 SGHTA, CDR2 FQGNSA. The CDR3: CASSPGLVSYTGELFF. CDR3 DNA: TGTGCCAGCAGCCCGGGACTAGTTTCTTATACCGGGGAGCTGTTTTTT. The full variable domain, with the rest looked up from reference TRBV7-2 and TRBJ2-2, is GAGVSQSPSNKVTEKGKDVELRCDPISGHTALYWYRQSLGQGLEFLIYFQGNSAPDKSGLPSDRFSAERTGGSVSTLTIQRTQQEDSAVYLCASSPGLVSYTGELFFGEGSRLTVL.

This clone was seen just once. The rearrangement joins TRBV6-1 to TRBJ2-7, with 7 bases lining up with TRBD1. V trimming: 2 bases; J trimming: 4 bases; junction bases outside the gene matches: 5. The CDR3 contains 14 residues. The germline CDR1 and CDR2 sequences are MNHNS and SASEGT. DNA for the CDR3: TGTGCCAGCAGTGAATTGGGACAGTCATACGAGCAGTACTTC. It is translated as CASSELGQSYEQYF.

The chain carries TRBV13 and TRBJ1-4, with 10 nucleotides matching TRBD1. CDR1 is PRHDT, CDR2 FYEKMQ, per germline (reference sequence). J was trimmed by 0 bases and V by 1 base; bases with no gene match: 11. The CDR3 runs 20 residues. CDR3 DNA: TGTGCCAGCAGCTTAGATTGGGACAGGGGACGCGGGGCAACTAATGAAAAACTGTTTTTT. Protein: CASSLDWDRGRGATNEKLFF.

J is TRBJ2-1 and V is TRBV19, with 9 nucleotides matching TRBD2. Per the germline V gene, CDR1 is LNHDA and CDR2 is SQIVND (reference sequence). The CDR3 extends over 17 amino acids. The V gene end was trimmed by 6 bases and the J gene end by 6 bases; junction bases not matched to a gene: 15. The DNA for the CDR3 is TGTGCCAGTAGCTGGGGAGGGATTGCACTAGCGGGCAATGAGCAGTTCTTC. Translated: CASSWGGIALAGNEQFF.

The gene calls are TRBV5-1 and TRBJ2-1; TRBD1 aligns across 7 bases. CDR1 is SGHRS and CDR2 is YFSETQ in the germline V gene. Trimming took 4 bases from V and 5 from J; bases not matched to a gene: 3. This CDR3 has 13 amino acids. The CDR3 DNA reads as TGCGCCAGCAGCACGGGACAGAACAATGAGCAGTTCTTC. This codes for CASSTGQNNEQFF.

V is TRBV9 and J is TRBJ1-5; 7 bases are a match to TRBD1. From germline, CDR1 is SGDLS and CDR2 YYNGEE. The CDR3 totals 15 residues. Germline trimming cut 0 bases from V and 3 bases from J; bases unmatched to any gene: 3. The CDR3 DNA follows: TGTGCCAGCAGCGTAGAGGGACAGTTCAATCAGCCCCAGCATTTT. Translation gives CASSVEGQFNQPQHF. Based on the CDR3 plus reference TRBV9 and TRBJ1-5, the full variable domain is DSGVTQTPKHLITATGQRVTLRCSPRSGDLSVYWYQQSLDQGLQFLIQYYNGEERAKGNILERFSAQQFPDLHSELNLSSLELGDSALYFCASSVEGQFNQPQHFGDGTRLSIL.

This clone was counted between two and nine times. The CDR3 coding sequence is TGTGCCAGCGACAGGGGGATAAGGGCCTACGAGCAGTACTTC. It encodes CASDRGIRAYEQYF. The V and J genes are TRBV28 and TRBJ2-7; 9 nucleotides match TRBD1. Germline V gene data show CDR1 as MDHEN and CDR2 as SYDVKM. V trimming: 8 bases; J trimming: 2 bases; junction bases outside the gene matches: 7. This CDR3 spans 14 amino acids.

This rearrangement joins TRBV7-8 to TRBJ2-3; TRBD2 aligns across 12 bases. J gave up 4 bases and V 6 bases, and 2 bases lay outside the gene matches. Germline CDR1 and CDR2: SGHVS and FQNEAQ. CDR3 size: 14 residues. In nucleotides, the CDR3 is TGTGCCAGCAGTGGACTAGCGGGGTCAGATACGCAGTATTTT. Amino acids: CASSGLAGSDTQYF.